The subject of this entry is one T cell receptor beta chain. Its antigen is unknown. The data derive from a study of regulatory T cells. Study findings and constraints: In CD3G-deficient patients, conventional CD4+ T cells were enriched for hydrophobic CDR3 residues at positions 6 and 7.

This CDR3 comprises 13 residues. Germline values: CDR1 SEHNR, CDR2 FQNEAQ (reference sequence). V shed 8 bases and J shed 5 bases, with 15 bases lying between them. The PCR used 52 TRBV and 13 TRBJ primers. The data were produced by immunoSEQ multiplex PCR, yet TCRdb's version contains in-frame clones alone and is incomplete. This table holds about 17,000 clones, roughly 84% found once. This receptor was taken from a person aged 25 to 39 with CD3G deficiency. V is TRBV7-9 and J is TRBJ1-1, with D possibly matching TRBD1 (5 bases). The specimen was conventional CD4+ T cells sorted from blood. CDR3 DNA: TGTGCCAGCGGCGAAATCGCAGGGACTGAAGCTTTCTTT. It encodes CASGEIAGTEAFF.